This entry lists 20 T cell receptor beta chains sequenced from one sample in a study of T cells in localized non-small cell lung cancer. Measured with immunoSEQ multiplex PCR; TCRdb has only the in-frame clones, and not every one. The repertoire has 60,000 to 65,000 clones, roughly 90% of them found once; the top ten carry almost 2%. The source material was peripheral blood, sampled before any cancer treatment. These receptors all come from a woman between 40 and 69 years old with stage I lung adenocarcinoma.

The chain uses TRBV20-1 and TRBJ2-1; D not resolved. V lost 3 bases and J 6 bases, leaving 6 bases between the germline ends. The CDR3 spans 11 residues. The germline V gene has CDR1 DFQATT and CDR2 SNEGSKA (reference sequence). CDR3 nucleotide sequence: TGCAGTGCTAGGGTTTCCAATGAGCAGTTCTTC. Its protein product is CSARVSNEQFF.

The chain has TRBV10-2 and TRBJ2-5, with 7 bases fitting TRBD2. The trim removed 2 bases at V and 5 bases at J, leaving 5 bases unmatched. CDR3 length: 14 residues. Germline lookup yields CDR1 WSHSY and CDR2 SAAADI. This chain's CDR3 is CASSEGLVVETQYF. The CDR3 DNA follows: TGCGCCAGCAGTGAGGGACTAGTGGTCGAGACCCAGTACTTC.

The rearrangement joins TRBV7-9 to TRBJ2-5, with 16 bases aligning to TRBD2. This CDR3 is built from 16 residues. Germline V gene data show CDR1 as SEHNR and CDR2 as FQNEAQ (reference sequence). With V trimmed by 5 bases and J by 5 bases, 5 bases remained unmatched. CDR3 amino acids: CASSPGTSGGAETQYF. CDR3 nucleotide sequence: TGTGCCAGCAGCCCCGGGACTAGCGGGGGGGCGGAGACCCAGTACTTC.

This clone was observed once. The chain joins TRBV19 to TRBJ2-5; TRBD2 matches 9 bases. CDR3 length equals 19 residues. Trimming removed 5 bases from V and 2 bases from J; junction bases left unmatched: 18. Germline V gives CDR1 LNHDA, CDR2 SQIVND (reference sequence). The DNA of the CDR3 is TGTGCCAGTAGTCCCCGCTGGCGGGCGGGAGGGCCGACACAAGAGACCCAGTACTTC. This codes for CASSPRWRAGGPTQETQYF.

The rearrangement links TRBV5-4 to TRBJ2-7; D is uncertain. This CDR3 is built from 15 residues. Germline V gives CDR1 SGHNT, CDR2 YYREEE (reference sequence). The germline V and J ends were trimmed by 1 base and 2 bases, with 13 bases remaining between them. The CDR3 loop is CASSLSRGQTYEQYF. CDR3 nucleotide sequence: TGTGCCAGCAGCTTGTCCCGTGGGCAGACCTACGAGCAGTACTTC. The full variable domain, its missing parts supplied by reference TRBV5-4 and TRBJ2-7, is ETGVTQSPTHLIKTRGQQVTLRCSSQSGHNTVSWYQQALGQGPQFIFQYYREEENGRGNFPPRFSGLQFPNYSSELNVNALELDDSALYLCASSLSRGQTYEQYFGPGTRLTVT.

The chain couples TRBV7-2 to TRBJ2-1; 9 bases agree with TRBD2. The V gene end was trimmed by 1 base and the J gene end by 11 bases; junction bases not matched to a gene: 3. The CDR3 consists of 13 residues. Germline V gene sequence: CDR1 SGHTA, CDR2 FQGNSA. For the CDR3, the DNA is TGTGCCAGCAGCTTAGGGGCGGGAGGGCAGCAGTTCTTC. As protein: CASSLGAGGQQFF. Full variable domain (remainder filled in from reference TRBV7-2 and TRBJ2-1): GAGVSQSPSNKVTEKGKDVELRCDPISGHTALYWYRQSLGQGLEFLIYFQGNSAPDKSGLPSDRFSAERTGGSVSTLTIQRTQQEDSAVYLCASSLGAGGQQFFGPGTRLTVL.

This sequence joins TRBV18 and TRBJ2-1, with D perhaps TRBD1 (6 bases). Germline-derived CDR1 and CDR2 are KGHSH and LQKENI. Trimming took off 0 bases at V and 2 bases at J, with 8 bases between the two ends. CDR3 length: 15 residues. The CDR3 spells CASSPPKGAYNEQFF. Written as DNA, the CDR3 is TGTGCCAGCTCACCACCGAAGGGGGCCTACAATGAGCAGTTCTTC.

This clone was detected only once. V and J are TRBV27 and TRBJ2-7; tentatively, D is TRBD1 or TRBD2 (6 bases each). The V end was cut by 6 bases, the J end by 2 bases, with 17 bases between. Germline V gives CDR1 MNHEY, CDR2 SMNVEV (reference sequence). This CDR3 is 15 amino acids long. DNA for the CDR3: TGTGCCAGCAGCCCGGACGTGGGGGGCGCCTACGAGCAGTACTTC. Translating gives CASSPDVGGAYEQYF.

The V and J genes are TRBV5-4 and TRBJ2-7; TRBD2 agrees at 8 bases. The J segment lost 1 base and the V segment lost 3 bases, leaving 6 bases of the junction unmatched. The CDR3 is made up of 15 amino acids. Germline V gene sequence: CDR1 SGHNT, CDR2 YYREEE (reference sequence). The CDR3 protein is CASSSSGRASYEQYF. The DNA of the CDR3 is TGTGCCAGCAGCTCAAGCGGGAGAGCGTCCTACGAGCAGTACTTC.

The rearrangement uses TRBV19 and TRBJ1-1, with D unresolved. V lost 6 bases and J 2 bases, leaving 10 bases between the germline ends. Germline V gene data show CDR1 as LNHDA and CDR2 as SQIVND (reference sequence). The CDR3 totals 13 residues. In nucleotides, the CDR3 is TGTGCCAGTAGCGATCAATTAAACACTGAAGCTTTCTTT. It specifies CASSDQLNTEAFF.

The gene calls are TRBV2 and TRBJ1-2; D is possibly TRBD1 (5 bases). Trimming took 1 base from V and 8 from J, leaving 14 bases between them. The germline V gene has CDR1 SNHLY and CDR2 FYNNEI. The CDR3 extends over 14 amino acids. The DNA of the CDR3 is TGTGCCAGCAGTGAAGACACCCCTTGGGGGGGCTACACCTTC. This gives the protein CASSEDTPWGGYTF.

V usage is TRBV2 and J usage is TRBJ2-2, with unresolved D. Germline V gives CDR1 SNHLY, CDR2 FYNNEI. The CDR3 has 15 amino acids. Trimming removed 2 bases at V and 0 bases at J, with 7 bases between. The chain's CDR3 is CASSERQANTGELFF. The CDR3 DNA reads as TGTGCCAGCAGTGAACGGCAGGCGAACACCGGGGAGCTGTTTTTT.

The gene calls are TRBV11-2 and TRBJ2-1; 12 bases are shared with TRBD2. This CDR3 has 16 residues. Germline CDR1 and CDR2: SGHAT and FQNNGV. Trimming cost V 7 bases and J 7 bases; bases outside gene matches: 11. The CDR3 DNA reads TGTGCCAGCAACCCCCTATTTGGACTAGCGGGGAATGAGCAGTTCTTC. Translated: CASNPLFGLAGNEQFF.

This chain links TRBV7-6 with TRBJ1-1, with 7 bases that match TRBD1. The CDR3 consists of 15 residues. Germline V CDR1 and CDR2: SGHVS, FNYEAQ. The junction had 7 bases not matched to a gene; V was cut back by 1 base and J by 5 bases. The CDR3 is CASSLELAGGTEAFF. The CDR3 DNA sequence: TGTGCCAGCAGCTTAGAGCTGGCAGGGGGGACTGAAGCTTTCTTT. The entire variable domain, with the rest obtained from reference TRBV7-6 and TRBJ1-1, is as follows: GAGVSQSPRYKVTKRGQDVALRCDPISGHVSLYWYRQALGQGPEFLTYFNYEAQQDKSGLPNDRFSAERPEGSISTLTIQRTEQRDSAMYRCASSLELAGGTEAFFGQGTRLTVV.

V is TRBV28 and J is TRBJ2-1, with TRBD2 matching over 7 bases. V trimming: 2 bases; J trimming: 9 bases; junction bases outside the gene matches: 4. Germline V gene data show CDR1 as MDHEN and CDR2 as SYDVKM. This CDR3 contains 13 residues. The CDR3 sequence is CASSLTGGSEQFF. As DNA, the CDR3 is TGTGCCAGCAGTTTAACGGGAGGAAGTGAGCAGTTCTTC.

V gene TRBV28 combines with J gene TRBJ2-7, with TRBD2 identical over 7 bases. The V gene's germline CDR1 is MDHEN and CDR2 SYDVKM. The CDR3 has 15 amino acids. Trimming cost V 6 bases and J 3 bases; bases outside gene matches: 11. The CDR3 sequence is CASSSPASGNYEQYF. CDR3 in DNA: TGTGCCAGCAGCTCCCCGGCTAGCGGAAACTACGAGCAGTACTTC.

The chain recombines TRBV6-5 with TRBJ2-2; no definite D call. Trimming shortened V by 0 bases and J by 6 bases, and 2 bases separated the two germline ends. This CDR3 is 12 amino acids long. Germline lookup yields CDR1 MNHEY and CDR2 SVGAGI. CDR3 coding DNA: TGTGCCAGCAGTTACTCGGCCGGGGAGCTGTTTTTT. Amino acids: CASSYSAGELFF.

CDR3 amino acids: CASSPGRISYNEQFF. CDR3 in DNA: TGTGCCAGCAGCCCGGGACGGATCTCCTACAATGAGCAGTTCTTC. The gene calls are TRBV7-8 and TRBJ2-1; D is possibly TRBD1 or TRBD2 (5 bases each). Looked up from germline, CDR1 is SGHVS and CDR2 is FQNEAQ. This CDR3 has 15 residues. Deletions cut 5 bases from V and 0 bases from J, with 11 bases between. The full variable domain, rest sourced from reference TRBV7-8 and TRBJ2-1, is GAGVSQSPRYKVAKRGQDVALRCDPISGHVSLFWYQQALGQGPEFLTYFQNEAQLDKSGLPSDRFFAERPEGSVSTLKIQRTQQEDSAVYLCASSPGRISYNEQFFGPGTRLTVL.

The rearrangement joins TRBV28 to TRBJ2-7; 9 bases agree with TRBD2. Looked up from germline, CDR1 is MDHEN and CDR2 is SYDVKM. This CDR3 has 14 residues. V gave up 3 bases and J gave up 3 bases; unmatched junction bases: 3. CDR3 coding DNA: TGTGCCAGCAGTTTGACTAGCGGAGGCTACGAGCAGTACTTC. It yields the protein CASSLTSGGYEQYF. The full variable domain, in which reference TRBV28 and TRBJ2-7 provide the parts outside the CDR3, is DVKVTQSSRYLVKRTGEKVFLECVQDMDHENMFWYRQDPGLGLRLIYFSYDVKMKEKGDIPEGYSVSREKKERFSLILESASTNQTSMYLCASSLTSGGYEQYFGPGTRLTVT.

The chain couples TRBV4-1 to TRBJ2-3, with a possible D match to TRBD2 (5 bases). This CDR3 is 15 amino acids long. V was pared by 0 bases and J by 3 bases, with 10 bases between. Germline V gene sequence: CDR1 MGHRA, CDR2 YSYEKL. CDR3 sequence: CASSQEVRRTDTQYF. The DNA of the CDR3 is TGCGCCAGCAGCCAAGAGGTTAGGAGGACAGATACGCAGTATTTT.